The 29 T cell receptor beta chains listed next were all sequenced from one sample in a study of beta chain features in type 1 diabetes. The authors reverse transcribed all of the isolated RNA, so sequencing captured expressed TCRB transcripts. TCRdb's table, derived via immunoSEQ multiplex PCR, lists solely in-frame clones and lacks some. Of 310,000 or so clones listed, around 7.6% are singletons. The sequenced sample consisted of central memory CD4+ T cells from blood. The source is a woman aged 18-30 years in good health.

The chain uses TRBV29-1 and TRBJ1-4; a weak D match, TRBD1 (6 bases). The CDR3 covers 13 residues. The germline V gene has CDR1 SQVTM and CDR2 ANQGSEA. V was clipped by 3 bases and J by 8 bases, with 13 bases between them. In DNA form, the CDR3 reads TGCAGCGTTGATTTAGGGGGGTCGGAAAAACTGTTTTTT. Protein product: CSVDLGGSEKLFF.

This chain uses TRBV7-2 with TRBJ1-1, with a weak D call TRBD1 (6 bases). V lost 2 bases, J lost 2 bases, and 15 bases lay in between. The CDR3 loop spans 16 amino acids. CDR1 and CDR2 from the germline V gene are SGHTA and FQGNSA. CDR3 protein: CASSLFPAGANTEAFF. The CDR3 DNA sequence: TGTGCCAGCAGCTTATTCCCCGCAGGGGCAAACACTGAAGCTTTCTTT.

V and J are TRBV28 and TRBJ2-7, with 8 bases identical to TRBD1. V trimming: 6 bases; J trimming: 3 bases; junction bases outside the gene matches: 16. This CDR3 is 17 amino acids long. Germline CDR1 is MDHEN and CDR2 is SYDVKM. The CDR3 DNA reads TGTGCCAGCAGACTCGGCCGACAGGGGAACCCCTTCTACGAGCAGTACTTC. Translation gives CASRLGRQGNPFYEQYF.

In this sample, this clone turned up a few times. The chain employs TRBV4-2 and TRBJ2-5; TRBD1 or TRBD2 may be the D gene (5 bases each). The CDR3 runs to 16 residues. Trimming took off 4 bases at V and 3 bases at J, with 18 bases between the two ends. Germline CDR1 and CDR2: LGHNA and YNFKEQ. The CDR3 region has the DNA TGTGCCAGCAGCCGCATGACCGCGAGGGGAAAAGAGACCCAGTACTTC. This sequence encodes CASSRMTARGKETQYF.

This clone was found a few times. A read error may produce the germline difference seen at one junction end. The CDR3 sequence: CASSYSGTSDWGYTF. The CDR3 nucleotides are TGTGCCAGCAGTTACTCGGGGACGTCAGACTGGGGCTACACCTTC. The V and J genes are TRBV10-3 and TRBJ1-2; D is perhaps TRBD1 (5 bases). The CDR3 is made up of 15 amino acids. Germline lookup yields CDR1 ENHRY and CDR2 SYGVKD.

Note on this clone: This may stem from a read error, because a much larger clone lies one nucleotide away. The rearrangement links TRBV11-2 to TRBJ1-1; TRBD1 might be the D (6 bases). This CDR3 is built from 15 residues. Germline CDR1 reads SGHAT; CDR2 reads FQNNGV. CDR3 bases: TGCGCCAGCAGCCGGGGCAGGGGAAGTGGAACTGAAGCTTTCTTT. Translation gives CASSRGRGSGTEAFF.

The V gene is TRBV6-5, the J gene TRBJ2-2, with 10 positions matching TRBD1. Germline V CDR1 and CDR2: MNHEY, SVGAGI. Trimming cost V 1 base and J 6 bases; bases outside gene matches: 5. The CDR3 is made up of 16 amino acids. CDR3 in DNA: TGTGCCAGCAGTTACTGGAGGGACAGGGGACCCGGGGAGCTGTTTTTT. Encoded protein: CASSYWRDRGPGELFF.

The V and J genes are TRBV28 and TRBJ2-6; TRBD1 aligns across 8 bases. This CDR3 spans 17 amino acids. V dropped 3 bases and J dropped 0; count of bases not matched to a gene: 4. Germline CDR1 MDHEN, CDR2 SYDVKM. CDR3 loop: CASSLRQGRSGANVLTF. In nucleotides, the CDR3 is TGTGCCAGCAGTTTGAGACAGGGGCGCTCTGGGGCCAACGTCCTGACTTTC.

This sequence joins TRBV7-6 and TRBJ1-5, with 8 bases lining up with TRBD1. The V gene's germline CDR1 is SGHVS and CDR2 FNYEAQ. The CDR3 spans 14 residues. Trimming took 5 bases from V and 5 from J; bases not matched to a gene: 5. The CDR3 sequence: CASSPGQGHQPQHF. CDR3 sequence (DNA): TGTGCCAGCAGCCCAGGACAGGGACATCAGCCCCAGCATTTT. The whole variable domain, filled in from reference TRBV7-6 and TRBJ1-5, reads GAGVSQSPRYKVTKRGQDVALRCDPISGHVSLYWYRQALGQGPEFLTYFNYEAQQDKSGLPNDRFSAERPEGSISTLTIQRTEQRDSAMYRCASSPGQGHQPQHFGDGTRLSIL.

This clone came up a few times. This chain links TRBV28 with TRBJ2-7, with D tentatively TRBD1 (5 bases). V was cut by 6 bases and J by 3 bases, with 9 bases left in between. CDR1 and CDR2 (germline): MDHEN, SYDVKM. The CDR3 contains 12 residues. CDR3 sequence: CASRQDGYEQYF. The CDR3 DNA sequence: TGTGCCAGCAGACAGGACGGCTACGAGCAGTACTTC. The entire variable domain, with the rest obtained from reference TRBV28 and TRBJ2-7, is as follows: DVKVTQSSRYLVKRTGEKVFLECVQDMDHENMFWYRQDPGLGLRLIYFSYDVKMKEKGDIPEGYSVSREKKERFSLILESASTNQTSMYLCASRQDGYEQYFGPGTRLTVT.

This clone was found many times. This chain uses TRBV19 with TRBJ2-6; no reliable D call. The CDR3 contains 14 residues. The V end lost 5 bases, the J end lost 1 base, and 6 bases lay between the germline ends. Germline V lookup: CDR1 LNHDA, CDR2 SQIVND (reference sequence). The CDR3 spells CASSRKSGANVLTF. Written as DNA, the CDR3 is TGTGCCAGTAGTCGGAAGTCTGGGGCCAACGTCCTGACTTTC.

This clone has just a few counts. This rearrangement joins TRBV18 to TRBJ2-2; 11 bases align to TRBD2. The CDR3 has 18 residues. The germline V gene has CDR1 KGHSH and CDR2 LQKENI. The trim removed 1 base at V and 0 bases at J, leaving 4 bases unmatched. Here the CDR3 reads CASSPLLAGGSNTGELFF. The CDR3 DNA reads as TGTGCCAGCTCACCACTCCTAGCGGGAGGCTCGAACACCGGGGAGCTGTTTTTT.

This chain links TRBV9 with TRBJ2-7, with D possibly being TRBD1 (6 bases). The germline V gene has CDR1 SGDLS and CDR2 YYNGEE. V dropped 0 bases and J dropped 0 bases, with 10 bases sitting between them. The CDR3 loop spans 15 amino acids. CDR3 nucleotides: TGTGCCAGCAGCGTAGCCCCAGGGGCCTCCTACGAGCAGTACTTC. It is translated as CASSVAPGASYEQYF.

This chain uses TRBV7-6 with TRBJ2-7, with 15 bases identical to TRBD2. V was pared by 5 bases and J by 3 bases, with 2 bases of the junction left unmatched. Germline-derived CDR1 and CDR2 are SGHVS and FNYEAQ. The CDR3 runs 15 residues. The CDR3 spells CASSKGLAGGYEQYF. CDR3 bases: TGTGCCAGCAGCAAGGGACTAGCGGGAGGCTACGAGCAGTACTTC. Based on the CDR3 plus reference TRBV7-6 and TRBJ2-7, the full variable domain is GAGVSQSPRYKVTKRGQDVALRCDPISGHVSLYWYRQALGQGPEFLTYFNYEAQQDKSGLPNDRFSAERPEGSISTLTIQRTEQRDSAMYRCASSKGLAGGYEQYFGPGTRLTVT.

The V gene is TRBV15, the J gene TRBJ2-3; D unclear. Between the trimmed V and J ends, which lost 2 bases and 6 bases, there was a span of 9 bases. This CDR3 has 13 residues. The germline V gene has CDR1 LNHNV and CDR2 YYDKDF (reference sequence). The CDR3 spells CATSRKVGDTQYF. In DNA form, the CDR3 reads TGTGCCACCAGCAGAAAGGTGGGGGATACGCAGTATTTT.

The table lists this clone with a few counts. The rearrangement uses TRBV27 and TRBJ2-1; either TRBD1 or TRBD2 may fit D (5 bases each). There are 15 residues in the CDR3. Trimming took 4 bases from V and 1 from J, leaving 11 bases between them. CDR1 is MNHEY and CDR2 is SMNVEV in the germline V gene (reference sequence). CDR3 amino acids: CASSSGRSSYNEQFF. The DNA for the CDR3 is TGTGCCAGCAGTTCGGGACGGTCATCCTACAATGAGCAGTTCTTC.

This chain joins TRBV5-6 and TRBJ1-5, with a possible D match to TRBD1 (5 bases). V gave up 0 bases and J gave up 4 bases, with 8 bases separating them. Germline CDR1 and CDR2: SGHDT and YYEEEE. CDR3 length equals 14 residues. This CDR3 is CASSLAGTNQPQHF. The DNA for the CDR3 is TGTGCCAGCAGCTTGGCAGGGACTAATCAGCCCCAGCATTTT.

There are a few counts of this clone. This chain connects TRBV5-1 to TRBJ2-5; 7 positions match TRBD2. This CDR3 is 14 amino acids long. Losses at the gene ends were 0 bases for V and 4 bases for J; bases not matched to a gene: 3. Germline V gives CDR1 SGHRS, CDR2 YFSETQ. The CDR3 protein is CASSLELAAETQYF. In DNA, the CDR3 is TGCGCCAGCAGCTTGGAGCTAGCGGCAGAGACCCAGTACTTC.

This clone was picked up a small number of times. The rearrangement uses TRBV29-1 and TRBJ2-7, with TRBD1 matching over 9 bases. J gave up 6 bases and V 7 bases, and 10 bases lay outside the gene matches. The CDR3 is made up of 13 amino acids. Germline V gene lookup returns CDR1 SQVTM and CDR2 ANQGSEA. The CDR3 loop is CSARQGGTSEQYF. In DNA form, the CDR3 reads TGCAGCGCAAGACAGGGGGGAACCTCCGAGCAGTACTTC.

V and J are TRBV7-3 and TRBJ2-6; no reliable D call. The V end lost 4 bases, the J end lost 0 bases, and 4 bases lay between the germline ends. The CDR3 loop spans 14 amino acids. CDR1 and CDR2 (germline): SGHTA, FQGTGA. The CDR3 DNA sequence: TGTGCCAGCAGCTCCGTCTCTGGGGCCAACGTCCTGACTTTC. Its translation is CASSSVSGANVLTF.

CDR3 amino acids: CASSPGPSGRRGELFF. CDR3 nucleotide sequence: TGTGCCAGCAGCCCAGGCCCTAGCGGGAGGAGGGGGGAGCTGTTTTTT. J is TRBJ2-2 and V is TRBV7-2; 11 nucleotides agree with TRBD2. Germline loops: CDR1 SGHTA, CDR2 FQGNSA. Losses at the gene ends were 5 bases for V and 8 bases for J; bases not matched to a gene: 10. CDR3 length: 16 residues.

The chain is built from TRBV28 and TRBJ2-7, with TRBD1 matching 8 bases. The CDR3 totals 15 residues. Germline CDR1 MDHEN, CDR2 SYDVKM. Trimming took 5 bases from V and 5 from J; bases not matched to a gene: 11. The chain's CDR3 is CASSPLGTGPHEQYF. CDR3 DNA sequence: TGTGCCAGCAGTCCGCTCGGGACAGGTCCCCACGAGCAGTACTTC. The full variable domain, completed using reference TRBV28 and TRBJ2-7, is DVKVTQSSRYLVKRTGEKVFLECVQDMDHENMFWYRQDPGLGLRLIYFSYDVKMKEKGDIPEGYSVSREKKERFSLILESASTNQTSMYLCASSPLGTGPHEQYFGPGTRLTVT.

In this sample, this clone turned up a few times. V is TRBV7-9 and J is TRBJ2-1; TRBD2 matches at 8 bases. V was pared by 3 bases and J by 5 bases, with 6 bases of the junction left unmatched. CDR1 and CDR2 from the germline V gene are SEHNR and FQNEAQ (reference sequence). The CDR3 runs to 15 residues. CDR3 loop: CASSLSGRGNNEQFF. The CDR3 DNA reads as TGTGCCAGCAGCTTGAGCGGGAGAGGGAACAATGAGCAGTTCTTC.

The rearrangement uses TRBV28 and TRBJ2-1, with D unclear. Germline CDR1 is MDHEN and CDR2 is SYDVKM. The CDR3 is made up of 11 amino acids. Trimming left V 2 bases short and J 14 bases short, with 10 bases between. CDR3 amino acids: CASSLRLEKFF. CDR3 sequence (DNA): TGTGCCAGCAGTTTACGGTTGGAGAAGTTCTTC.

V is TRBV18 and J is TRBJ2-1, with D unclear. The CDR3 is made up of 11 amino acids. Germline V gene data show CDR1 as KGHSH and CDR2 as LQKENI. Trimming removed 3 bases at V and 12 bases at J, with 9 bases between. The DNA of the CDR3 is TGTGCCAGCTCACCGAACATCGGGCAGTTCTTC. As protein: CASSPNIGQFF.

The chain is built from TRBV7-9 and TRBJ2-7; no reliable D call. The CDR3 consists of 13 residues. V lost 5 bases and J 2 bases, leaving 10 bases between the germline ends. Germline V lookup: CDR1 SEHNR, CDR2 FQNEAQ (reference sequence). The chain's CDR3 is CASSPQSTYEQYF. For the CDR3, the DNA is TGTGCCAGCAGCCCCCAGAGTACCTACGAGCAGTACTTC. Using reference TRBV7-9 and TRBJ2-7 for the parts outside the CDR3, the full variable domain is DTGVSQNPRHKITKRGQNVTFRCDPISEHNRLYWYRQTLGQGPEFLTYFQNEAQLEKSRLLSDRFSAERPKGSFSTLEIQRTEQGDSAMYLCASSPQSTYEQYFGPGTRLTVT.

This chain uses TRBV7-2 with TRBJ2-2; no clear D gene. The CDR3 has 14 amino acids. The V end lost 4 bases, the J end lost 0 bases, and 6 bases lay between the germline ends. The V gene's germline CDR1 is SGHTA and CDR2 FQGNSA. This CDR3 reads CASSWESNTGELFF. The CDR3 bases are TGTGCCAGCAGCTGGGAATCGAACACCGGGGAGCTGTTTTTT.

Many counts were recorded for this clone. The J gene is TRBJ2-5, the V gene TRBV29-1; no clear D. This CDR3 spans 10 amino acids. Germline CDR1 reads SQVTM; CDR2 reads ANQGSEA. Trimming took 6 bases from V and 1 from J, leaving 3 bases between them. The CDR3: CSVTQETQYF. CDR3 nucleotides: TGCAGCGTAACCCAAGAGACCCAGTACTTC.

This clone was seen only a few times. This chain uses TRBV7-2 with TRBJ2-3; tentatively, D is TRBD2 (6 bases). V lost 6 bases, J lost 8 bases, and 18 bases lay in between. Per germline, CDR1 SGHTA and CDR2 FQGNSA. The CDR3 covers 14 residues. The CDR3 DNA reads as TGTGCCAGCAGTCCAACTAGCTTTCAGAGTACGCAGTATTTT. It yields the protein CASSPTSFQSTQYF. Complete variable domain (other parts from reference TRBV7-2 and TRBJ2-3): GAGVSQSPSNKVTEKGKDVELRCDPISGHTALYWYRQSLGQGLEFLIYFQGNSAPDKSGLPSDRFSAERTGGSVSTLTIQRTQQEDSAVYLCASSPTSFQSTQYFGPGTRLTVL.